What follows are 18 T cell receptor beta chains derived from one specimen sequenced in a study of PD-1 blockade in classical Hodgkin lymphoma. Specified time point: cycle 4 day 1 (C4D1), after 5 to 7 weeks of nivolumab. Patients all relapsed after autologous stem cell transplantation, and there was variation in brentuximab vedotin exposure. Profiled with immunoSEQ multiplex PCR; TCRdb holds only in-frame clones, not every one. The sample shows some 21,000 clones, 85% to 90% of them seen only once. The sample consisted of peripheral blood mononuclear cells (PBMCs), taken before the fourth cycle of nivolumab. These receptors all stem from a human donor with classical Hodgkin lymphoma.

The chain couples TRBV12-5 to TRBJ2-3, with TRBD1 matching 8 bases. With V trimmed by 1 base and J by 9 bases, 6 bases remained unmatched. The germline gives CDR1 LGHNT, CDR2 FRNRAP. The CDR3 totals 14 residues. The CDR3 nucleotides are TGTGCTAGTGGTTTGGCCCCAGGGGGCCGGACGCAGTATTTT. Encoded protein: CASGLAPGGRTQYF.

J is TRBJ2-3 and V is TRBV25-1; D is unresolved. The V and J ends lost 1 base and 1 base respectively, with 3 bases between them. CDR1 is MGHDK and CDR2 is SYGVNS in the germline V gene. This CDR3 is built from 13 residues. The CDR3, as DNA: TGTGCCAGCAGTGAATGGGGCACAGATACGCAGTATTTT. Encoded protein: CASSEWGTDTQYF.

This sequence joins TRBV10-3 and TRBJ2-7; D is possibly TRBD2 (5 bases). The V end was cut by 0 bases, the J end by 3 bases, with 12 bases between. From germline, CDR1 is ENHRY and CDR2 SYGVKD. The CDR3 is made up of 15 amino acids. The CDR3 protein is CAISESGGRVYEQYF. The CDR3 DNA reads as TGTGCCATCAGTGAGTCCGGTGGGCGGGTCTACGAGCAGTACTTC.

The gene calls are TRBV7-2 and TRBJ2-1, with D unresolved. CDR3 length: 15 amino acids. The germline gives CDR1 SGHTA, CDR2 FQGNSA. V dropped 2 bases and J dropped 10 bases, with 18 bases sitting between them. The CDR3 is CASSLIADGLREQFF. DNA for the CDR3: TGTGCCAGCAGCTTAATAGCTGACGGTCTGAGGGAGCAGTTCTTC. Together with reference TRBV7-2 and TRBJ2-1, the CDR3 gives the full variable domain: GAGVSQSPSNKVTEKGKDVELRCDPISGHTALYWYRQSLGQGLEFLIYFQGNSAPDKSGLPSDRFSAERTGGSVSTLTIQRTQQEDSAVYLCASSLIADGLREQFFGPGTRLTVL.

The chain is built from TRBV29-1 and TRBJ2-3; D uncertain. V dropped 8 bases and J dropped 1 base, with 13 bases sitting between them. There are 13 residues in the CDR3. Germline V gives CDR1 SQVTM, CDR2 ANQGSEA. As DNA, the CDR3 is TGCAGCCTTAAAACGGCAGGCACAGATACGCAGTATTTT. It translates to CSLKTAGTDTQYF.

This clone was seen just once. The chain couples TRBV7-3 to TRBJ2-3, with TRBD2 matching 7 bases. Losses at the gene ends were 1 base for V and 1 base for J; bases not matched to a gene: 5. This CDR3 is 16 amino acids long. CDR1 is SGHTA and CDR2 is FQGTGA in the germline V gene. CDR3 in amino acids: CASSLSWGGGTDTQYF. The CDR3 nucleotides read TGTGCCAGCAGCTTAAGCTGGGGAGGGGGCACAGATACGCAGTATTTT. The full variable domain, with the rest looked up from reference TRBV7-3 and TRBJ2-3, is GAGVSQTPSNKVTEKGKYVELRCDPISGHTALYWYRQSLGQGPEFLIYFQGTGAADDSGLPNDRFFAVRPEGSVSTLKIQRTERGDSAVYLCASSLSWGGGTDTQYFGPGTRLTVL.

This CDR3 is CASSQDSGGGNSPLHF. CDR3 sequence (DNA): TGCGCCAGCAGCCAAGACTCTGGGGGAGGTAATTCACCCCTCCACTTT. The genes are TRBV4-3 and TRBJ1-6, with a weak D call TRBD1 (5 bases). V lost 0 bases and J lost 6, with 12 bases in between. The CDR3 sequence is 16 residues long. The germline gives CDR1 LGHNA, CDR2 YSLEER.

The chain is built from TRBV11-2 and TRBJ2-1; D ambiguous. The germline V and J ends were trimmed by 4 bases and 8 bases, with 15 bases remaining between them. The CDR3 extends over 14 amino acids. Germline V gives CDR1 SGHAT, CDR2 FQNNGV. The CDR3 DNA reads TGTGCCAGCAGCTCGATAGTTGGGGTACATGAGCAGTTCTTC. Translating it yields CASSSIVGVHEQFF.

The gene calls are TRBV6-5 and TRBJ2-4; no reliable D call. Per germline, CDR1 MNHEY and CDR2 SVGAGI. The CDR3 covers 15 residues. V was shortened by 7 bases and J by 2 bases, with 15 bases between the two germline ends. The CDR3 nucleotides are TGTGCCAGCACCCCCTCATATAGCTCCAAAAACATTCAGTACTTC. Translated, it gives CASTPSYSSKNIQYF.

This clone was recorded a few times. The chain has TRBV4-1 and TRBJ2-5; D is uncertain. This CDR3 contains 14 residues. Per the germline V gene, CDR1 is MGHRA and CDR2 is YSYEKL. The V end was cut by 4 bases, the J end by 1 base, with 10 bases between. This chain's CDR3 is CASSPVWGQETQYF. The CDR3 DNA is TGCGCCAGCAGCCCGGTATGGGGCCAAGAGACCCAGTACTTC.

The chain employs TRBV4-3 and TRBJ2-7, with a tentative D call TRBD1 (6 bases). Trimming left V 1 base short and J 0 bases short, with 13 bases between. CDR3 length: 16 residues. Germline CDR1 reads LGHNA; CDR2 reads YSLEER. The CDR3 DNA is TGCGCCAGCAGCCAAGGCTACAGGGATCACTCCTACGAGCAGTACTTC. Protein: CASSQGYRDHSYEQYF.

The chain has TRBV27 and TRBJ2-2, with D unresolved. From germline, CDR1 is MNHEY and CDR2 SMNVEV (reference sequence). The CDR3 has 15 residues. The V end lost 3 bases, the J end lost 4 bases, and 12 bases lay between the germline ends. The DNA of the CDR3 is TGTGCCAGCAGTTTCAACAGACAAGTCACCGGGGAGCTGTTTTTT. This codes for CASSFNRQVTGELFF.

DNA of the CDR3: TGTGCCAGCAGCCCCCACGGACAGGGGGCGACTGGCTACACCTTC. This sequence encodes CASSPHGQGATGYTF. V is TRBV7-2 and J is TRBJ1-2, with 11 positions matching TRBD1. V lost 5 bases to trimming and J lost 7 bases; unmatched junction nucleotides: 9. Per germline, CDR1 SGHTA and CDR2 FQGNSA. The length of the CDR3 is 15 residues.

The V and J genes are TRBV6-5 and TRBJ2-5, with D perhaps TRBD2 (5 bases). The CDR3 is made up of 14 amino acids. Germline-derived CDR1 and CDR2 are MNHEY and SVGAGI. V was clipped by 7 bases and J by 0 bases, with 12 bases between them. The CDR3: CASKVTGYQETQYF. The CDR3 DNA follows: TGTGCCAGCAAGGTCACGGGGTACCAAGAGACCCAGTACTTC.

This clone was counted a single time. The rearrangement uses TRBV9 and TRBJ2-3; 8 nucleotides align to TRBD2. The CDR3 has 14 amino acids. Looked up from germline, CDR1 is SGDLS and CDR2 is YYNGEE. V trimming: 3 bases; J trimming: 4 bases; junction bases outside the gene matches: 4. This CDR3 reads CASSESGRADTQYF. In DNA, the CDR3 is TGTGCCAGCAGCGAATCCGGGAGGGCAGATACGCAGTATTTT.

This clone was seen once. V usage is TRBV7-7 and J usage is TRBJ2-2; possibly TRBD1 or TRBD2 for D (5 bases each). V was trimmed by 5 bases and J by 7 bases, leaving 11 bases between them. From germline, CDR1 is SSHAT and CDR2 FNYEAQ (reference sequence). The CDR3 extends over 13 amino acids. The CDR3 protein is CASSPGTRGELFF. The CDR3 DNA sequence: TGTGCCAGCAGCCCCGGGACGCGCGGGGAGCTGTTTTTT.

J is TRBJ2-7 and V is TRBV27; D is perhaps TRBD1 (5 bases). The CDR3 is 14 residues long. The germline V gene encodes CDR1 MNHEY and CDR2 SMNVEV (reference sequence). The germline V and J ends were trimmed by 4 bases and 2 bases, with 12 bases remaining between them. CDR3 nucleotides: TGTGCCAGCAGTTCCTGGAGCAGGGCCTACGAGCAGTACTTC. Translated, it gives CASSSWSRAYEQYF.

This chain links TRBV19 with TRBJ2-7, with TRBD1 matching 8 bases. The trim removed 5 bases at V and 0 bases at J, leaving 3 bases unmatched. This CDR3 has 14 amino acids. Germline values: CDR1 LNHDA, CDR2 SQIVND (reference sequence). CDR3 coding DNA: TGTGCCAGTAGTGTGGGACAGGCCTCCTACGAGCAGTACTTC. It is translated as CASSVGQASYEQYF.